A single sample gave rise to the 28 T cell receptor beta chains below, sequenced in a study of blood T cell repertoires in COVID-19. Assay used: immunoSEQ multiplex PCR; TCRdb lists only in-frame clones, some missing. The table includes roughly 320,000 clones, approximately 90% detected once. The source material was peripheral blood. The receptor set was obtained from a woman aged 50 to 60 with COVID-19, enrolled during active disease.

The sample holds one count of this clone. The rearrangement links TRBV5-1 to TRBJ2-7, with D possibly TRBD1 on 5 matching bases. In germline, CDR1 is SGHRS, CDR2 YFSETQ. Trimming removed 4 bases at V and 6 bases at J, with 17 bases between. CDR3 length: 14 residues. The DNA for the CDR3 is TGCGCCAGCAGCGAAGGCTATGGGGCCTCCGAGCAGTACTTC. It translates to CASSEGYGASEQYF. The variable domain in full, completed from reference TRBV5-1 and TRBJ2-7, reads KAGVTQTPRYLIKTRGQQVTLSCSPISGHRSVSWYQQTPGQGLQFLFEYFSETQRNKGNFPGRFSGRQFSNSRSEMNVSTLELGDSALYLCASSEGYGASEQYFGPGTRLTVT.

V usage is TRBV9 and J usage is TRBJ1-2; tentative D call: TRBD1 (6 bases). V was cut by 0 bases and J by 8 bases, with 14 bases left in between. The CDR3 length is 14 residues. The V gene's germline CDR1 is SGDLS and CDR2 YYNGEE. The CDR3: CASSVAPSGTGYTF. As DNA, the CDR3 is TGTGCCAGCAGCGTAGCCCCGTCAGGGACAGGCTACACCTTC. The variable domain in full, with the rest retrieved from reference TRBV9 and TRBJ1-2, is DSGVTQTPKHLITATGQRVTLRCSPRSGDLSVYWYQQSLDQGLQFLIQYYNGEERAKGNILERFSAQQFPDLHSELNLSSLELGDSALYFCASSVAPSGTGYTFGSGTRLTVV.

There are a few counts of this clone. J is TRBJ2-7 and V is TRBV5-1; 8 bases fit TRBD2. With 3 bases clipped from V and 4 bases from J, the junction kept 30 bases outside the gene matches. The CDR3 extends over 22 amino acids. Germline V lookup: CDR1 SGHRS, CDR2 YFSETQ. CDR3 protein: CASSSRPQLSGRTPKTRYEQYF. In DNA form, the CDR3 reads TGCGCCAGCAGCTCAAGACCCCAATTAAGCGGGAGAACTCCAAAGACGCGATACGAGCAGTACTTC.

CDR3 nucleotides: TGTGCCTGGAGTCCCAGGGGTCGGTCAGAAAAACTGTTTTTT. Its protein product is CAWSPRGRSEKLFF. The J gene is TRBJ1-4, the V gene TRBV30; possibly TRBD1 for D (6 bases). V dropped 2 bases and J dropped 8 bases, with 15 bases sitting between them. The germline V gene encodes CDR1 GTSNPN and CDR2 SVGIG (reference sequence). The CDR3 is made up of 14 amino acids.

The rearrangement uses TRBV7-2 and TRBJ2-7; D uncertain. V was cut by 5 bases and J by 6 bases, with 11 bases left in between. Germline values: CDR1 SGHTA, CDR2 FQGNSA. This CDR3 contains 12 residues. CDR3 sequence reads: CASSHVRSEQYF. CDR3 bases: TGTGCCAGCAGCCACGTTCGGAGCGAGCAGTACTTC.

This chain connects TRBV20-1 to TRBJ1-2; the D is unclear. Trimming took 3 bases from V and 0 from J, leaving 5 bases between them. The CDR3 contains 12 residues. Germline V lookup: CDR1 DFQATT, CDR2 SNEGSKA (reference sequence). CDR3 in amino acids: CSASQTNYGYTF. CDR3 nucleotides: TGCAGTGCTAGTCAGACTAACTATGGCTACACCTTC.

Concerning this clone: Compared with germline, one end of the junction differs, possibly owing to a read error. The chain joins TRBV14 to TRBJ2-7, with D tentatively TRBD1 (5 bases). Per germline, CDR1 SGHDN and CDR2 FVKESK. This CDR3 is 13 amino acids long. This chain's CDR3 is CASSQVGSGPRGF. CDR3 DNA sequence: TGTGCCAGCAGCCAAGTTGGATCCGGGCCTAGGGGTTTC.

The J gene is TRBJ2-4, the V gene TRBV4-1, with a weak D call TRBD2 (6 bases). CDR1 is MGHRA and CDR2 is YSYEKL in the germline V gene. This CDR3 has 15 residues. Trimming took 0 bases from V and 7 from J, leaving 13 bases between them. The CDR3 DNA follows: TGCGCCAGCAGCCAAGATAGGCCTAGCGTGAACATTCAGTACTTC. Protein product: CASSQDRPSVNIQYF.

The chain has TRBV27 and TRBJ2-7; possibly TRBD2 for D (6 bases). Germline-derived CDR1 and CDR2 are MNHEY and SMNVEV (reference sequence). This CDR3 is 15 amino acids long. With 4 bases removed from V and 2 bases from J, the gap between germline ends came to 15 bases. CDR3 protein: CASSSLAGPPYEQYF. For the CDR3, the DNA is TGTGCCAGCAGTTCCCTGGCGGGACCACCCTACGAGCAGTACTTC.

The chain carries TRBV10-1 and TRBJ1-1, with D maybe TRBD1 (6 bases). Trimming removed 4 bases at V and 1 base at J, with 10 bases between. The CDR3 contains 14 residues. Germline-derived CDR1 and CDR2 are WNHNN and SYGVQD (reference sequence). Written as DNA, the CDR3 is TGCGCCAGCAGTGCTACAGGGACGAACACTGAAGCTTTCTTT. Residues: CASSATGTNTEAFF.

The CDR3 nucleotides are TGTGCCAGCAGTTTCATAGGGGAGAACACTGAAGCTTTCTTT. Translating gives CASSFIGENTEAFF. The V and J genes are TRBV27 and TRBJ1-1; D might be TRBD1 (5 bases). The CDR3 has 14 residues. From germline, CDR1 is MNHEY and CDR2 SMNVEV (reference sequence). V lost 3 bases and J lost 1, with 9 bases in between.

This chain uses TRBV7-9 with TRBJ2-7; TRBD2 aligns across 7 bases. J was trimmed by 2 bases and V by 2 bases; bases with no gene match: 9. The CDR3 length is 16 residues. The V gene's germline CDR1 is SEHNR and CDR2 FQNEAQ (reference sequence). The CDR3 spells CASSLTAGVFPYEQYF. The CDR3 DNA reads TGTGCCAGCAGCTTAACGGCGGGAGTTTTCCCCTACGAGCAGTACTTC.

The CDR3 bases are TGTGCCAGTAGCCCCAGGGGGCGGGGAGGGGTGGAAAAACTGTTTTTT. It encodes CASSPRGRGGVEKLFF. The gene calls are TRBV19 and TRBJ1-4, with 8 bases that match TRBD1. Germline CDR1 is LNHDA and CDR2 is SQIVND (reference sequence). The CDR3 runs 16 residues. The ends lost 6 bases at V and 8 bases at J; junction bases unmatched: 14.

This rearrangement joins TRBV18 to TRBJ2-3; 12 positions agree with TRBD2. CDR3 length equals 18 residues. V dropped 0 bases and J dropped 0; count of bases not matched to a gene: 4. Germline CDR1 KGHSH, CDR2 LQKENI. CDR3 DNA: TGTGCCAGCTCACCACCCGGTCTAGCGGGAGGGAGCACAGATACGCAGTATTTT. It encodes CASSPPGLAGGSTDTQYF.

The chain has TRBV6-1 and TRBJ2-7; D might be TRBD1 (5 bases). Germline CDR1 reads MNHNS; CDR2 reads SASEGT. This CDR3 comprises 18 residues. V was shortened by 0 bases and J by 0 bases, with 18 bases between the two germline ends. CDR3 amino acids: CASSEAYLQGGSSYEQYF. The CDR3 DNA reads as TGTGCCAGCAGTGAAGCGTACCTTCAGGGCGGCAGCTCCTACGAGCAGTACTTC.

J is TRBJ2-1 and V is TRBV9; D may be TRBD2 (6 bases). The CDR3 covers 14 residues. The germline V gene has CDR1 SGDLS and CDR2 YYNGEE. Trimming took off 4 bases at V and 8 bases at J, with 16 bases between the two ends. DNA of the CDR3: TGTGCCAGCAGCACCAGGGACTCCCCACATGAGCAGTTCTTC. Its translation: CASSTRDSPHEQFF. Full variable domain (remainder filled in from reference TRBV9 and TRBJ2-1): DSGVTQTPKHLITATGQRVTLRCSPRSGDLSVYWYQQSLDQGLQFLIQYYNGEERAKGNILERFSAQQFPDLHSELNLSSLELGDSALYFCASSTRDSPHEQFFGPGTRLTVL.

CDR3 DNA: TGTGCCAGTAGTATAACTAGCGGGAGTCGGGAGTTCTTC. It codes for CASSITSGSREFF. The V call is TRBV19, the J call TRBJ2-1; 11 bases are shared with TRBD2. The germline V gene encodes CDR1 LNHDA and CDR2 SQIVND (reference sequence). CDR3 length: 13 residues. V shed 2 bases and J 14 bases; nucleotides not matched to a gene: 5.

The rearrangement links TRBV19 to TRBJ2-7; 12 positions agree with TRBD1. Germline assignment: CDR1 LNHDA and CDR2 SQIVND (reference sequence). V was pared by 6 bases and J by 5 bases, with 5 bases of the junction left unmatched. The CDR3 is 14 amino acids. This chain's CDR3 is CASSLGQGAHEQYF. CDR3 coding DNA: TGTGCCAGTAGCCTGGGACAGGGGGCCCACGAGCAGTACTTC.

The rearrangement joins TRBV12-3 or TRBV12-4 to TRBJ2-1; D unclear. CDR3 length: 13 residues. Trimming removed 7 bases from V and 2 bases from J, with 9 bases in between. CDR3 sequence reads: CASNPEAYNEQFF. The CDR3 region has the DNA TGTGCCAGCAACCCCGAGGCCTACAATGAGCAGTTCTTC.

V usage is TRBV29-1 and J usage is TRBJ2-6; no firm D call. The CDR3 contains 14 residues. Trimming stripped 3 bases from V and 4 bases from J, with 10 bases between. Germline CDR1 SQVTM, CDR2 ANQGSEA. The CDR3: CSVDRVTGANVLTF. The CDR3 nucleotides are TGCAGCGTTGACCGGGTAACCGGGGCCAACGTCCTGACTTTC.

CDR3 loop: CASSKGPDTQYF. DNA of the CDR3: TGTGCCAGCAGCAAGGGGCCAGATACGCAGTATTTT. The rearrangement uses TRBV21-1 and TRBJ2-3; the table calls TRBD1, which could not be checked here. TRBV21-1 counts as a pseudogene. This CDR3 is built from 12 residues.

The chain combines TRBV28 with TRBJ1-2; D call uncertain. CDR3 size: 12 residues. The germline gives CDR1 MDHEN, CDR2 SYDVKM. The V end was cut by 4 bases, the J end by 1 base, with 4 bases between. CDR3 sequence reads: CASSSNNYGYTF. The CDR3 DNA is TGTGCCAGCAGTTCCAATAACTATGGCTACACCTTC.

This sequence joins TRBV7-3 and TRBJ2-7, with a tentative D call TRBD1 (5 bases). Germline loops: CDR1 SGHTA, CDR2 FQGTGA. Trimming left V 5 bases short and J 2 bases short, with 10 bases between. This CDR3 is built from 13 residues. For the CDR3, the DNA is TGTGCCAGCAGCCATACAGGAACCTACGAGCAGTACTTC. Its translation is CASSHTGTYEQYF.

V and J are TRBV27 and TRBJ1-5; D is ambiguous. The germline gives CDR1 MNHEY, CDR2 SMNVEV (reference sequence). The CDR3 has 15 residues. Trimming took off 2 bases at V and 3 bases at J, with 11 bases between the two ends. CDR3 loop: CASSLLGFLNQPQHF. The CDR3 nucleotides are TGTGCCAGCAGTTTACTAGGTTTCCTCAATCAGCCCCAGCATTTT.

J is TRBJ2-7 and V is TRBV15; 9 nucleotides agree with TRBD1. The CDR3 spans 14 residues. The V gene end was trimmed by 1 base and the J gene end by 4 bases; junction bases not matched to a gene: 2. Germline CDR1 is LNHNV and CDR2 is YYDKDF (reference sequence). CDR3 in amino acids: CATSRGGTGYEQYF. In DNA, the CDR3 is TGTGCCACCAGCAGAGGGGGGACAGGGTACGAGCAGTACTTC.

This clone was detected only once. This chain joins TRBV7-3 and TRBJ2-5, with D uncertain. This CDR3 is built from 12 residues. Trimming removed 3 bases from V and 4 bases from J, with 6 bases in between. The germline V gene has CDR1 SGHTA and CDR2 FQGTGA. In nucleotides, the CDR3 is TGTGCCAGCAGCTTCCCAGGAGAGACCCAGTACTTC. Translating it yields CASSFPGETQYF.

This clone occurred once. This chain joins TRBV6-5 and TRBJ2-4; TRBD2 aligns across 8 bases. The trim removed 6 bases at V and 2 bases at J, leaving 3 bases unmatched. CDR3 length equals 14 residues. Germline loops: CDR1 MNHEY, CDR2 SVGAGI. The CDR3 protein is CASRVSGTKNIQYF. In DNA, the CDR3 is TGTGCCAGCAGAGTTAGCGGGACCAAAAACATTCAGTACTTC.

The chain is built from TRBV12-2 and TRBJ1-5. TRBV12-2 is reported as a pseudogene. There are 18 residues in the CDR3. In DNA form, the CDR3 reads TGTGCAAGTCGCCCCCCGGGGGGGCAGGGGGAGGTTGGTCAGCCCCAGCATTTT. Its translation: CASRPPGGQGEVGQPQHF.